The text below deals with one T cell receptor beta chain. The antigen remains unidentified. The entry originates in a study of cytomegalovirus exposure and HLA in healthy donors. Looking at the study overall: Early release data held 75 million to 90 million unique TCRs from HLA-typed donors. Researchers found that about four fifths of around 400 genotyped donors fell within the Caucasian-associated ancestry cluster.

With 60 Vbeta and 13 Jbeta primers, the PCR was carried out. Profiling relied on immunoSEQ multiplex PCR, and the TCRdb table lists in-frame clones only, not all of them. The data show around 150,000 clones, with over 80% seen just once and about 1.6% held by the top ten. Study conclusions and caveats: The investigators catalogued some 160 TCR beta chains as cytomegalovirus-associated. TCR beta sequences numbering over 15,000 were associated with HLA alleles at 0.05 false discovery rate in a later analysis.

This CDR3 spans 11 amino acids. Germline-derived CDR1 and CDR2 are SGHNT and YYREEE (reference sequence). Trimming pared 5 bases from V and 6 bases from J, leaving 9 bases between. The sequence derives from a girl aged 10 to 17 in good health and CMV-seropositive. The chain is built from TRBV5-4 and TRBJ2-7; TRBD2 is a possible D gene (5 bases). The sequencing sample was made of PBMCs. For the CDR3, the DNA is TGTGCCAGCAGTACCGAGGGCGAGCAGTACTTC. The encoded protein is CASSTEGEQYF.